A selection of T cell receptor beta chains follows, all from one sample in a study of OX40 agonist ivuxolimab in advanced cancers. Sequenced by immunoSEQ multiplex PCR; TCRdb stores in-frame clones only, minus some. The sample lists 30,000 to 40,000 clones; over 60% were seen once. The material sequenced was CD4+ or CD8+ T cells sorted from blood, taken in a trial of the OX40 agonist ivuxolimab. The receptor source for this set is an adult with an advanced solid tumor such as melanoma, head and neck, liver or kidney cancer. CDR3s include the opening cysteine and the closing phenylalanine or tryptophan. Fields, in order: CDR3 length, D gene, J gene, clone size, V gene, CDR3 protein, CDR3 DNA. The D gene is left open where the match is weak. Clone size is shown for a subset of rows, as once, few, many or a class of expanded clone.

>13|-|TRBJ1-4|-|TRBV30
CAWSQLTGEKLFF
TGTGCCTGGAGTCAACTGACGGGTGAAAAACTGTTTTTT
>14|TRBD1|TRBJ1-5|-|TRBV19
CASTPTGTNQPQHF
TGTGCCAGTACTCCGACAGGGACCAATCAGCCCCAGCATTTT
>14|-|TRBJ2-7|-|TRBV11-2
CASSYKDGPYEQYF
TGTGCCAGCAGCTATAAGGACGGCCCCTACGAGCAGTACTTC
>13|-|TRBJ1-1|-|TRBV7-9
CASTLLENTEAFF
TGTGCCAGCACCCTACTGGAGAACACTGAAGCTTTCTTT
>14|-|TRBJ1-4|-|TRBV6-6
CASREGDIYEKLFF
TGTGCCAGCAGAGAAGGGGATATCTATGAAAAACTGTTTTTT
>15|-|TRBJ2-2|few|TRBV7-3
CASSFNAGNTGELFF
TGTGCCAGCAGCTTTAACGCAGGGAACACCGGGGAGCTGTTTTTT
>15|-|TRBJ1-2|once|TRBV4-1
CASSQAPQGNYGYTF
TGCGCCAGCAGCCAAGCGCCACAGGGAAACTATGGCTACACCTTC
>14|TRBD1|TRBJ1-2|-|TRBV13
CASSSDRNLYGYTF
TGTGCCAGCAGCTCGGACAGGAATCTGTATGGCTACACCTTC
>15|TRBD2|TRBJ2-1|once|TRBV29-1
CSAPLAGGSYNEQFF
TGCAGCGCCCCGCTAGCGGGGGGCTCCTACAATGAGCAGTTCTTC
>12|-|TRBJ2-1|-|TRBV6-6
CASSQQGFEQFF
TGTGCCAGCAGTCAACAGGGTTTTGAGCAGTTCTTC
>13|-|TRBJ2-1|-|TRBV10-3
CAIRVEGSNEQFF
TGTGCCATCAGGGTTGAGGGTTCCAATGAGCAGTTCTTC
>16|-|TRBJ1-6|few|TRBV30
CAWSREGGRGVSPLHF
TGTGCCTGGAGCAGAGAGGGAGGCAGGGGAGTCTCACCCCTCCACTTT
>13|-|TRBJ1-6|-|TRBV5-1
CASSLDRVAPLHF
TGCGCCAGCAGCTTGGACAGGGTCGCGCCCCTCCACTTT
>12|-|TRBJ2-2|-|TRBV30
CAWSYTTGELFF
TGTGCCTGGAGTTATACGACCGGGGAGCTGTTTTTT
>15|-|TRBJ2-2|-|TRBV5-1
CASSSQTVNTGELFF
TGCGCCAGCAGCAGCCAAACAGTGAACACCGGGGAGCTGTTTTTT
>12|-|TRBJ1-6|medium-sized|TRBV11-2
CASSSGVSPLHF
TGTGCCAGCAGCTCGGGGGTTTCACCCCTCCACTTT
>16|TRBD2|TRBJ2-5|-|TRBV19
CASSRRLAGPLETQYF
TGTGCCAGTAGTCGAAGACTAGCGGGGCCATTGGAGACCCAGTACTTC
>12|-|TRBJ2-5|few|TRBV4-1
CASSQDLETQYF
TGCGCCAGCAGCCAAGATCTAGAGACCCAGTACTTC
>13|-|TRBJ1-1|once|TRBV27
CASSPRRATEAFF
TGTGCCAGCAGCCCACGTAGAGCGACTGAAGCTTTCTTT
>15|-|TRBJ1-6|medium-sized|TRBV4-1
CASSQDSVGDSPLHF
TGCGCCAGCAGCCAAGATAGCGTGGGGGATTCACCCCTCCACTTT
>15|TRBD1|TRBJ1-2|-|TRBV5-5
CASSLAGTGGYGYTF
TGTGCCAGCAGCTTGGCCGGAACAGGGGGCTATGGCTACACCTTC
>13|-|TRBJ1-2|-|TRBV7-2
CASSSDTLTGYTF
TGTGCCAGCAGCTCGGACACCCTCACGGGCTACACCTTC
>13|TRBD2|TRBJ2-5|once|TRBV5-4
CASRRDQRGTQYF
TGTGCCAGCAGAAGGGACCAGCGGGGGACCCAGTACTTC
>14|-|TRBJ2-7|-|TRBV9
CASGPGYNSYEQYF
TGTGCCAGCGGTCCAGGTTACAACTCCTACGAGCAGTACTTC
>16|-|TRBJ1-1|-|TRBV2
CASIKGLRNTNTEAFF
TGTGCCAGCATTAAAGGGCTCCGGAATACGAACACTGAAGCTTTCTTT
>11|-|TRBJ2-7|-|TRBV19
CASRRGYEQYF
TGTGCCAGTCGGAGGGGTTACGAGCAGTACTTC
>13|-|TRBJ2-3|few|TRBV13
CASSSQGADTQYF
TGTGCCAGCAGCTCCCAAGGGGCAGATACGCAGTATTTT
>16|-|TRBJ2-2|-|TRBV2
CASDDWGDRFTGELFF
TGTGCCAGCGACGATTGGGGAGATAGGTTTACCGGGGAGCTGTTTTTT
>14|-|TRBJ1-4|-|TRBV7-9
CASSFGTDNEKLFF
TGTGCCAGCAGCTTCGGGACCGATAATGAAAAACTGTTTTTT
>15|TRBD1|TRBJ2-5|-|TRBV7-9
CASSHSDRGGETQYF
TGTGCCAGCAGCCACTCGGACAGGGGTGGGGAGACCCAGTACTTC
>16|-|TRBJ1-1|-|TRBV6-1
CAISEEDEPGDTEAFF
TGTGCCATCAGTGAGGAGGACGAGCCCGGGGACACTGAAGCTTTCTTT
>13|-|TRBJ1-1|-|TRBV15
CATSRDGLAEAFF
TGTGCCACCAGCAGAGATGGGTTAGCTGAAGCTTTCTTT
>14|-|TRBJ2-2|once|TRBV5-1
CASSEGSQTGELFF
TGCGCCAGCAGCGAAGGCAGCCAGACCGGGGAGCTGTTTTTT
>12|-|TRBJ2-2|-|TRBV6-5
CASSALPGELFF
TGTGCCAGCAGTGCCCTCCCCGGGGAGCTGTTTTTT
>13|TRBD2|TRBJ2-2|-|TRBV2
CASRTSGAGELFF
TGTGCCAGCAGGACTAGCGGGGCCGGGGAGCTGTTTTTT
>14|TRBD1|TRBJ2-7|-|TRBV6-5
CASSEGTGGYEQYF
TGTGCCAGCAGTGAAGGGACAGGGGGCTACGAGCAGTACTTC
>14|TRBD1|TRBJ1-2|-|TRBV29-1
CSVGPGQGGYGYTF
TGCAGCGTTGGACCGGGACAGGGGGGGTATGGCTACACCTTC
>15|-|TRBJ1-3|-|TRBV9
CASSATGYAGNTIYF
TGTGCCAGCAGCGCTACAGGGTACGCTGGAAACACCATATATTTT
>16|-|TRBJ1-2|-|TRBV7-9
CASSPPPGWRRGGYTF
TGTGCCAGCAGCCCCCCCCCGGGGTGGAGACGAGGAGGCTACACCTTC
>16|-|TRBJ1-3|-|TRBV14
CASSQDRVLAGNTIYF
TGTGCCAGCAGCCAAGACCGCGTTTTGGCTGGAAACACCATATATTTT